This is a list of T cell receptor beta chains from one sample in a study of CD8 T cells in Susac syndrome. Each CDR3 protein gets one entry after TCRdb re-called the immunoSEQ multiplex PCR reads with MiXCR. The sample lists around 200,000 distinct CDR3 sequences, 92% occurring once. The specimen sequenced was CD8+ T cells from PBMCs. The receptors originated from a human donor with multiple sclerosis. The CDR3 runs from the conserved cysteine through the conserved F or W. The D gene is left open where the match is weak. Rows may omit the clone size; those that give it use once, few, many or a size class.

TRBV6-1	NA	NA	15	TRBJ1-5	TGTGCCAGCAGTGAACCGGAGGGAAGCAATCAGCCCCAGCATTTT	CASSEPEGSNQPQHF
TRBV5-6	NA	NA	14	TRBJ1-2	TGTGCCACGGGGGAAACGGAAGCTAACTATGGCTACACCTTC	CATGETEANYGYTF
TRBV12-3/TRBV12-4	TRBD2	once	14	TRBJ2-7	TGTGCCAGCCCTCCCCTAGCGGAGATCTACGAGCAGTACTTC	CASPPLAEIYEQYF
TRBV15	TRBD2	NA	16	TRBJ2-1	TGTGCCACCAGCCTCTATCGGGGGGGCCTCTACAATGAGCAGTTCTTC	CATSLYRGGLYNEQFF
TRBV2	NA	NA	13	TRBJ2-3	TGTGCCAGCGCGGCTAGCGCCACAGATACGCAGTATTTT	CASAASATDTQYF
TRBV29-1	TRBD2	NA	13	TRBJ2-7	TGCAGCGCCGGACTAGCGGGTTCCTACGAGCAGTACTTC	CSAGLAGSYEQYF
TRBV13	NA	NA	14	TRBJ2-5	TGTGCCAGCAGCTACGGCAGGAGCAAAGAGACCCAGTACTTC	CASSYGRSKETQYF
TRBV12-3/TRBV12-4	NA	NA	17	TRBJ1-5	TGTGCCAGCAGTCCCCCCCAACGAACAGACAGCAATCAGCCCCAGCATTTT	CASSPPQRTDSNQPQHF
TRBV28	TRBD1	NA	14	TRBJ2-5	TGTGCCAGCAGCCCGACAGGGATGGAAGAGACCCAGTACTTC	CASSPTGMEETQYF
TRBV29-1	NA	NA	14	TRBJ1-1	TGCAGCGACGGAGGGCTGCCGCTTAACACTGAAGCTTTCTTT	CSDGGLPLNTEAFF
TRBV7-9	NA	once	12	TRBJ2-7	TGTGCCAGCACAATCGGGACTTCCGCGCAGTACTTC	CASTIGTSAQYF
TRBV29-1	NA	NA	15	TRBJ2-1	TGCAGCGTTGAAGGGGGGCTCCATTCGAGCGAGACGCAGTTCTTC	CSVEGGLHSSETQFF
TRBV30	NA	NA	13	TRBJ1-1	TGTGCCTGGACTTCCGCTCGAACCACTGAAGCTTTCTTT	CAWTSARTTEAFF
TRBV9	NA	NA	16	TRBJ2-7	TGTGCCAGCAGCGCAAACCCCCGGGACACCTCCTACGAGCAGTACTTC	CASSANPRDTSYEQYF
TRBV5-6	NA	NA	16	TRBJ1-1	TGTGCCAGCAGTTACCCTTCCACGGAGGGGGTCACTGAAGCTTTCTTT	CASSYPSTEGVTEAFF
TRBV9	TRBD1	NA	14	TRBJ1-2	TGTGCCAGCAGCGGGGACAGGGTCGTGAATGGCTACACCTTC	CASSGDRVVNGYTF
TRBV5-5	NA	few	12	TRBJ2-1	TGTGCCAGCAGCTTGCTGAACAATGAGCAGTTCTTC	CASSLLNNEQFF
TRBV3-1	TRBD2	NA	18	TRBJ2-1	TGTGCCAGCAGCCACTTGCTCAAAGGGCTAGCGGGGGGTAGTGAGCAGTTCTTC	CASSHLLKGLAGGSEQFF
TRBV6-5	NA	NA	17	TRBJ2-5	TGTGCCAGCAGTTACTCGATTCCCCCAGACAGCCAAGAGACCCAGTACTTC	CASSYSIPPDSQETQYF
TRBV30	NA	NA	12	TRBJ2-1	TGTGCCTGGAGTGTCGCAGAGGTTGAGCAGTTCTTC	CAWSVAEVEQFF
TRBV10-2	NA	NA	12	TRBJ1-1	TGCGCCAGCCTGGGGCAGAAGTCTGAAGCTTTCTTT	CASLGQKSEAFF
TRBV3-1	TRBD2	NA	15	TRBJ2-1	TGTGCCAGCAGCCAAGAGCTAGCGGGGGACAATGAGCAGTTCTTC	CASSQELAGDNEQFF
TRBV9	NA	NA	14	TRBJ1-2	TGTGCCAGCAGCGTTGGGGGGGATAACTATGGCTACACCTTC	CASSVGGDNYGYTF
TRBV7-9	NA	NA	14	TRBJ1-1	TGTGCCAGCAGCTTAGCGACGGTGAACACTGAAGCTTTCTTT	CASSLATVNTEAFF
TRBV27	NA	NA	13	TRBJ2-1	TGTGCCAGCAGTTTACAGGGGGGCAATGAGCAGTTCTTC	CASSLQGGNEQFF
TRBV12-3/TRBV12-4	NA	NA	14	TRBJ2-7	TGTGCCAGCGGACCGGTGGGGGGATCCTACGAGCAGTACTTC	CASGPVGGSYEQYF
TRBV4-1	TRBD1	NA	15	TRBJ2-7	TGCGCCAGCTACCAGGGACAGAACTTCTCCTACGAGCAGTACTTC	CASYQGQNFSYEQYF
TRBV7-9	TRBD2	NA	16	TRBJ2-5	TGTGCCAGCAGCTTATCCGGGACTAGCGGGTTTGAGACCCAGTACTTC	CASSLSGTSGFETQYF
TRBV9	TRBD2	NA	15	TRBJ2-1	TGTACCAGCAGCGTCGGGACTAGGCCCTCGGATGAGCAGTTCTTC	CTSSVGTRPSDEQFF